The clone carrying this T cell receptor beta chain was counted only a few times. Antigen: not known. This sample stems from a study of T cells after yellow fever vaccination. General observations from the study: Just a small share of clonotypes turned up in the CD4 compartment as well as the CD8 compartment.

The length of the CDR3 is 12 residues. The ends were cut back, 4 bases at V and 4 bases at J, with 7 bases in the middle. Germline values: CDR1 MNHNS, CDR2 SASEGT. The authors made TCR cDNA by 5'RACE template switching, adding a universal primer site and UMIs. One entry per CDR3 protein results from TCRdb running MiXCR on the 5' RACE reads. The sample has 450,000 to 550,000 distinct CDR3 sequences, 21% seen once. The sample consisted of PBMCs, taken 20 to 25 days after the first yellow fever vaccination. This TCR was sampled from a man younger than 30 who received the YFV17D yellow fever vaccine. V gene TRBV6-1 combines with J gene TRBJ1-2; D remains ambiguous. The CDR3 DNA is TGTGCCAGCAGTGTATCCTTCTATGGCTACACCTTC. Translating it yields CASSVSFYGYTF.